The 9 T cell receptor beta chains below all came from one sample that was sequenced in a study of lymphopenia after photon versus proton radiotherapy. Measured with immunoSEQ multiplex PCR; TCRdb has only the in-frame clones, and not every one. Seen here are tens of thousands of clones, about 80% observed once, and the top ten hold 13% to 15%. Specimen: peripheral blood, collected from a patient treated with proton-based radiotherapy. The receptors shown here come from a woman in her 70s with pancreatic cancer.

The J gene is TRBJ2-1, the V gene TRBV6-5; D is unclear. Trimming stripped 2 bases from V and 10 bases from J, with 6 bases between. The CDR3 runs to 11 residues. Germline CDR1 reads MNHEY; CDR2 reads SVGAGI. CDR3 sequence reads: CASSYRREQFF. CDR3 bases: TGTGCCAGCAGTTACCGCCGAGAGCAGTTCTTC.

This rearrangement joins TRBV27 to TRBJ2-5; D may be TRBD2 (5 bases). The V end lost 4 bases, the J end lost 5 bases, and 5 bases lay between the germline ends. The CDR3 is 11 residues long. Germline lookup yields CDR1 MNHEY and CDR2 SMNVEV (reference sequence). CDR3 in DNA: TGTGCCAGCAGTTGGAGGGAGACCCAGTACTTC. Translated: CASSWRETQYF.

This chain joins TRBV29-1 and TRBJ1-5; D possibly corresponds to TRBD1 (5 bases). Trimming took 7 bases from V and 7 from J, leaving 14 bases between them. CDR1 is SQVTM and CDR2 is ANQGSEA in the germline V gene. The CDR3 loop spans 12 amino acids. The CDR3 protein is CSGGERGQPQHF. CDR3 bases: TGCAGCGGAGGGGAGAGGGGACAGCCCCAGCATTTT.

This clone was observed a single time. The genes are TRBV19 and TRBJ1-1, with 10 positions matching TRBD1. CDR1 LNHDA and CDR2 SQIVND come from the germline V gene (reference sequence). This CDR3 contains 13 residues. The trim removed 10 bases at V and 8 bases at J, leaving 10 bases unmatched. Here the CDR3 reads CATSTPDRGEAFF. The CDR3 nucleotides are TGTGCCACCTCTACCCCGGACAGGGGGGAAGCTTTCTTT.

V gene TRBV11-2 combines with J gene TRBJ2-2; no definite D call. There are 17 residues in the CDR3. Trimming stripped 0 bases from V and 3 bases from J, with 14 bases between. Per the germline V gene, CDR1 is SGHAT and CDR2 is FQNNGV. Here the CDR3 DNA reads TGTGCCAGCAGCTTAGATCGTCGTGGGTCCTACACCGGGGAGCTGTTTTTT. It specifies CASSLDRRGSYTGELFF.

The chain joins TRBV21-1 to TRBJ2-7; the table's TRBD2 call for D was not verified on the DNA. TRBV21-1 is a listed pseudogene. This CDR3 is built from 10 residues. In DNA, the CDR3 is TGTGCCATTAGCGGCTACGAGCAGTACTTC. It codes for CAISGYEQYF.

V usage is TRBV6-5 and J usage is TRBJ1-1; D ambiguous. There are 15 residues in the CDR3. Deletions cut 3 bases from V and 1 base from J, with 12 bases between. Germline loops: CDR1 MNHEY, CDR2 SVGAGI. The CDR3 DNA reads TGTGCCAGCAGTTATTCGTCACCGCCGAACACTGAAGCTTTCTTT. It encodes CASSYSSPPNTEAFF.

In DNA form, the CDR3 reads TGTGCCAGCAGCTCGAACTTCAGGGGCTCTGGGGCCAACGTCCTGACTTTC. Amino acids: CASSSNFRGSGANVLTF. The chain couples TRBV7-3 to TRBJ2-6; the D gene is possibly TRBD1 (6 bases). With 4 bases removed from V and 0 bases from J, the gap between germline ends came to 13 bases. The CDR3 loop spans 17 amino acids. Germline loops: CDR1 SGHTA, CDR2 FQGTGA.

V is TRBV7-2 and J is TRBJ2-7; 8 bases are a match to TRBD1. Per the germline V gene, CDR1 is SGHTA and CDR2 is FQGNSA. The CDR3 runs to 16 residues. V lost 1 base and J lost 3; bases outside the gene matches: 8. The CDR3 region has the DNA TGTGCCAGCAGCTTAGTAGTGGACAGGGACCTCTACGAGCAGTACTTC. It is translated as CASSLVVDRDLYEQYF. The variable domain in full, with the rest retrieved from reference TRBV7-2 and TRBJ2-7, is GAGVSQSPSNKVTEKGKDVELRCDPISGHTALYWYRQSLGQGLEFLIYFQGNSAPDKSGLPSDRFSAERTGGSVSTLTIQRTQQEDSAVYLCASSLVVDRDLYEQYFGPGTRLTVT.